What follows are 18 T cell receptor beta chains derived from one specimen sequenced in a study of T cells after yellow fever vaccination. Using its own MiXCR run on the 5' RACE reads, TCRdb lists one record per CDR3 protein. The profile covers 150,000 to 200,000 distinct CDR3 sequences, with more than 9.5% appearing a single time and 35% to 40% taken by the ten largest. Material: CD8+ T cells sorted from PBMCs, obtained 15 days after the yellow fever booster vaccination. These receptors all stem from a man aged 18 to 35 who received the YFV17D yellow fever vaccine.

This clonotype was seen a handful of times. The chain employs TRBV24-1 and TRBJ2-1; TRBD2 matches 12 bases. CDR3 length: 16 amino acids. The V and J ends lost 3 bases and 9 bases, in that order; junction bases with no gene match: 8. Germline V lookup: CDR1 KGHDR, CDR2 SFDVKD. The CDR3 DNA is TGTGCCACCAGTGATCACAAACTAGCGGGGGGTAGTGAGCAGTTCTTC. This encodes CATSDHKLAGGSEQFF.

This rearrangement joins TRBV4-1 to TRBJ1-2; D unclear. This CDR3 comprises 15 residues. Trimming removed 3 bases at V and 4 bases at J, with 15 bases between. Germline V gene sequence: CDR1 MGHRA, CDR2 YSYEKL. CDR3 protein: CASSQVPEQRYGYTF. The CDR3 coding sequence is TGCGCCAGCAGCCAGGTTCCTGAGCAGCGCTATGGCTACACCTTC.

The chain recombines TRBV7-2 with TRBJ2-1; D is perhaps TRBD1 (6 bases). The CDR3 runs to 15 residues. Trimming removed 2 bases at V and 7 bases at J, with 15 bases between. Germline CDR1 and CDR2: SGHTA and FQGNSA. CDR3 sequence: CASSLRSHRANEQFF. CDR3 coding DNA: TGTGCCAGCAGCTTAAGATCCCACAGGGCAAATGAGCAGTTCTTC.

The chain has TRBV7-2 and TRBJ1-2; D gene uncertain. The CDR3 runs to 13 residues. V lost 5 bases, J lost 7 bases, and 14 bases lay in between. CDR1 and CDR2 (germline): SGHTA, FQGNSA. In nucleotides, the CDR3 is TGTGCCAGCAGCGACCAGGTCCCGGCTGGCTACACCTTC. Translation: CASSDQVPAGYTF.

This clonotype appeared a few times. V gene TRBV6-2 or TRBV6-3 combines with J gene TRBJ1-1; D unresolved. This CDR3 contains 11 residues. The germline gives CDR1 MNHEY, CDR2 SVGEGT. V dropped 7 bases and J dropped 0 bases, with 3 bases sitting between them. The CDR3 spells CASTLNTEAFF. The CDR3 nucleotides read TGTGCCAGCACCTTGAACACTGAAGCTTTCTTT.

This clonotype was counted a few times. CDR3 sequence: CASSSKRTVKAFF. In DNA form, the CDR3 reads TGTGCCAGCAGCTCGAAGAGGACAGTAAAAGCTTTCTTT. The genes are TRBV5-6 and TRBJ1-1, with D tentatively TRBD1 (6 bases). CDR3 length: 13 amino acids. Trimming left V 3 bases short and J 9 bases short, with 15 bases between. Germline CDR1 SGHDT, CDR2 YYEEEE.

V gene TRBV12-3 or TRBV12-4 combines with J gene TRBJ1-2; maybe TRBD1 (6 bases). This CDR3 has 12 amino acids. Trimming stripped 6 bases from V and 8 bases from J, with 13 bases between. For the CDR3, the DNA is TGTGCCAGCAGGCGGGGGGCGAAGGGCTACACCTTC. Its protein is CASRRGAKGYTF.

As DNA, the CDR3 is TGCGCCAGCAGCTGGGGTGAGCGGGGGAACACTGAAGCTTTCTTT. It specifies CASSWGERGNTEAFF. The chain has TRBV5-1 and TRBJ1-1; no clear D gene. Germline V gene lookup returns CDR1 SGHRS and CDR2 YFSETQ. V lost 3 bases, J lost 1 base, and 13 bases lay in between. This CDR3 contains 15 residues.

The CDR3: CASSTTRAGDTDTQYF. The CDR3 DNA reads as TGTGCCAGCAGCACGACTAGGGCGGGGGACACAGATACGCAGTATTTT. The chain carries TRBV7-9 and TRBJ2-3, with TRBD2 identical over 7 bases. Germline V CDR1 and CDR2: SEHNR, FQNEAQ (reference sequence). V lost 5 bases and J lost 2; bases outside the gene matches: 10. The CDR3 spans 16 residues.

CDR3 sequence reads: CASSISASPLHF. CDR3 sequence (DNA): TGTGCCAGTAGTATATCGGCTTCACCCCTCCACTTT. The chain uses TRBV19 and TRBJ1-6; D is unclear. V was pared by 2 bases and J by 9 bases, with 5 bases between. The CDR3 contains 12 residues. Germline CDR1 LNHDA, CDR2 SQIVND (reference sequence).

The rearrangement joins TRBV4-1 to TRBJ2-5, with TRBD2 matching over 10 bases. V trimming: 3 bases; J trimming: 5 bases; junction bases outside the gene matches: 9. The CDR3 consists of 16 residues. Germline assignment: CDR1 MGHRA and CDR2 YSYEKL. CDR3: CASSHPLSGGAETQYF. The CDR3 nucleotides are TGCGCCAGCAGCCACCCACTAAGCGGGGGGGCGGAGACCCAGTACTTC.

CDR3 in amino acids: CASSAGVTEAFF. As DNA, the CDR3 is TGTGCCAGCAGTGCAGGGGTCACTGAAGCTTTCTTT. The chain links TRBV12-3 or TRBV12-4 to TRBJ1-1, with D tentatively TRBD1 (6 bases). The CDR3 length is 12 residues. V lost 5 bases and J lost 4, with 8 bases in between.

The chain carries TRBV7-2 and TRBJ1-2; D is possibly TRBD1 (6 bases). CDR3 length equals 15 residues. CDR1 and CDR2 (germline): SGHTA, FQGNSA. V was pared by 5 bases and J by 5 bases, with 18 bases between. The CDR3 region has the DNA TGTGCCAGCAGCCCGCCCCGGGGGGCGGGATATGGCTACACCTTC. Its protein product is CASSPPRGAGYGYTF. Using reference TRBV7-2 and TRBJ1-2 for the parts outside the CDR3, the full variable domain is GAGVSQSPSNKVTEKGKDVELRCDPISGHTALYWYRQSLGQGLEFLIYFQGNSAPDKSGLPSDRFSAERTGGSVSTLTIQRTQQEDSAVYLCASSPPRGAGYGYTFGSGTRLTVV.

This clonotype was recorded at least ten times. The rearrangement uses TRBV27 and TRBJ2-1; tentatively, D is TRBD1 or TRBD2 (6 bases each). CDR3 length: 13 residues. With 6 bases removed from V and 9 bases from J, the gap between germline ends came to 15 bases. Per the germline V gene, CDR1 is MNHEY and CDR2 is SMNVEV (reference sequence). This CDR3 is CASSRYGGGEQFF. CDR3 DNA: TGTGCCAGCAGCAGATACGGGGGCGGTGAGCAGTTCTTC.

This clonotype has a handful of counts. This rearrangement joins TRBV12-3 or TRBV12-4 to TRBJ2-2, with 8 bases aligning to TRBD1. The CDR3 length is 18 residues. V was clipped by 3 bases and J by 0 bases; unmatched bases: 9. The CDR3 sequence is CASSFGRGRTPNTGELFF. The CDR3 DNA follows: TGTGCCAGCAGTTTCGGCAGGGGGCGCACACCGAACACCGGGGAGCTGTTTTTT.

This clonotype was seen more than once but under ten times. The chain has TRBV4-1 and TRBJ2-3, with 8 bases identical to TRBD2. There are 17 residues in the CDR3. V lost 0 bases and J lost 2; bases outside the gene matches: 7. Germline V gene sequence: CDR1 MGHRA, CDR2 YSYEKL. CDR3 in amino acids: CASSQDRGGLHTDTQYF. As DNA, the CDR3 is TGCGCCAGCAGCCAAGATCGGGGGGGTCTCCACACAGATACGCAGTATTTT.

This clonotype was observed a few times. This rearrangement joins TRBV4-2 to TRBJ2-7; no clear D. Trimming left V 1 base short and J 4 bases short, with 11 bases between. Germline CDR1 LGHNA, CDR2 YNFKEQ. CDR3 length: 14 residues. In nucleotides, the CDR3 is TGTGCCAGCAGCCAAGTTGGGAAAGTGTACGAGCAGTACTTC. Protein sequence: CASSQVGKVYEQYF.

This chain uses TRBV7-8 with TRBJ2-5; the match to TRBD2 covers 11 bases. Trimming cost V 1 base and J 4 bases; bases outside gene matches: 8. This CDR3 spans 17 amino acids. Germline lookup yields CDR1 SGHVS and CDR2 FQNEAQ. The CDR3 DNA follows: TGTGCCAGCAGCTTAGATCTTAGCGGGGGGGCCGGAGAGACCCAGTACTTC. Translation gives CASSLDLSGGAGETQYF.